The subject of this entry is one T cell receptor beta chain. The CDR3 covers 14 residues. Per the germline V gene, CDR1 is MNHEY and CDR2 is SMNVEV (reference sequence). The V end lost 3 bases, the J end lost 9 bases, and 15 bases lay between the germline ends. Produced via immunoSEQ multiplex PCR; TCRdb's table is partial and in-frame only. The sample shows around 15,000 clones, 85% to 90% of them seen only once. This entry comes from a study of T cells in localized non-small cell lung cancer. Sequencing used peripheral blood, obtained before any cancer treatment. The clonotype originates from a male donor aged 60 or over with stage II squamous cell lung carcinoma. The chain uses TRBV27 and TRBJ2-1, with a possible D match to TRBD2 (5 bases). CDR3 protein: CASSFLKDSSEQFF. The CDR3 region has the DNA TGTGCCAGCAGTTTCCTGAAGGACTCTAGTGAGCAGTTCTTC.